This TCR beta chain was identified in a study of OX40 agonist ivuxolimab in advanced cancers. Study details: A male proportion of 70% to 90% was recorded, with mean age approximately 64 years and range about 20 to 79.

Sequencing used immunoSEQ multiplex PCR; TCRdb keeps in-frame clones, though not all of them. Among around 81,000 clones listed, 88% were seen once. There are 14 residues in the CDR3. The V gene's germline CDR1 is LNHNV and CDR2 YYDKDF (reference sequence). With 1 base clipped from V and 4 bases from J, the junction kept 1 base outside the gene matches. The TCR comes from an adult with an advanced solid tumor such as melanoma, head and neck, liver or kidney cancer. This chain joins TRBV15 and TRBJ2-1; 7 bases align to TRBD2. The source was CD4+ or CD8+ T cells sorted from blood, collected in a trial of the OX40 agonist ivuxolimab. CDR3 sequence reads: CATSRGGGYNEQFF. As DNA, the CDR3 is TGTGCCACCAGCAGAGGGGGAGGGTACAATGAGCAGTTCTTC.